Detailed here is one T cell receptor beta chain. This clonotype has at least ten counts. Its antigen remains undetermined. Base qualities are not at hand, and no much larger clone is one base apart. The sample originates from a study of T cells in Graves' hyperthyroidism and ophthalmopathy (dated by TCRdb to about 2019). A note on the overall study: Peripheral blood was collected at initial diagnosis, before any treatment. The 75 to 100 discovery patients were divided at random into training and test sets in a 7:3 ratio. The paper describes TCR Vbeta CDR3 sequencing of 135 peripheral blood samples, made up of 43 ophthalmopathy patients, more than 70 hyperthyroidism patients and 17 progressor patients. Thyroid tissue and blood T-cell repertoires from six Graves' hyperthyroidism patients were also compared in the study. Prospective prediction of ophthalmopathy was tested in an independent validation cohort of 18 to 20 hyperthyroidism patients and 15 to 17 patients who later progressed to ophthalmopathy. To identify TCR V-J signatures that set the groups apart, the researchers used a discovery cohort of 100 patients, made up of approximately 43 with Graves' ophthalmopathy and about 60 with stable Graves' hyperthyroidism. Following sampling, methimazole starting at 30 mg daily was given to hyperthyroidism patients, and high-dose intravenous methylprednisolone was given to ophthalmopathy patients.

Stable Graves' hyperthyroidism was defined as no progression to ophthalmopathy during 18 months of follow-up. The hyperthyroidism patients were between 18 and 65 years old and newly diagnosed, with a disease duration of less than 2 months. The study excluded patients with uncontrolled infections, other autoimmune diseases, pregnancy or lactation. Diagnoses were based on clinical symptoms, serum thyroxine and TRAb, thyroid ultrasound and orbital computed tomography. Ficoll-Paque density gradient centrifugation was used to isolate PBMCs from 10 ml of fresh peripheral blood. Total RNA was extracted with Trizol reagent, and quality was checked on an Agilent 2100 Bioanalyzer. TCR beta CDR3 regions were amplified from RNA transcripts. The first round of RT-PCR for the TCR CDR3 was performed with the HTBI primer set and the Qiagen OneStep RT-PCR kit. Libraries were constructed in a second round of multiplex PCR, after which size selection and purification were performed. Sequencing of the libraries was done on an Illumina HiSeq2000 using paired-end 100 bp reads. The paper's data handling went like this. Raw data were processed with SOAPnuke, discarding reads with adapters, uncalled bases, mean Phred below 15, or no exact constant-primer or identifier match. COPE v1.2.5 was used to merge the high-quality paired reads, and each unique nucleotide sequence was defined as a clonotype. MiTCR v1.1 was used to align the clonotypes against IMGT TRBV, TRBD and TRBJ reference segments. Analysis was restricted to V-J combinations with a frequency above 0.0001, which covered roughly 99% of repertoires. A TCS score was defined as the ratio between F50 (clonal expansion) and ExV (chaos), using BLOSUM62-based TCRdist between CDR3 peptides within each V-J. Welch's t-statistics and random forest reduced roughly 500 V-J features to roughly 13, which were used in a naive Bayes classifier (R e1071). TCRdb cleaned the public reads at Q25 with fastp, built clones with MiXCR and kept in-frame beta chains. Rows merge per CDR3 protein into single entries with the most common DNA and genes. TCRdb's processing, not the study's, gives the V and J calls here. Here the sample has more than 500,000 distinct CDR3 sequences; about 14% occur a single time. More than 11% of the sample lies in the top ten.

What the research found in general, with its limitations: A model built on a 13 V-J signature distinguished ophthalmopathy from stable hyperthyroidism, reaching 85% to 90% sensitivity and under 84% specificity in cross-validation and 80%/75% in testing. Most expanded thyroid clonotypes (frequency above 0.001) were also detected in blood, suggesting blood repertoires may reflect thyroid immune responses. In validation, progression to ophthalmopathy was predicted by the model with nearly 71% sensitivity and about 72% specificity, a median of roughly 6 months before onset. Sample size was not statistically predetermined, and blinding of investigators to group allocation was not performed.

The CDR3 measures 12 amino acids from cysteine to phenylalanine. Only the CDR3 region is kept as DNA, spanning 36 bases read in frame from base 1. The trim is 4 bases for V and 8 bases for J, with a gap of 9 bases between the germline ends. The germline V gene specifies SGHNT as CDR1 and YENEEA as CDR2. This sequence uses TRBV11-3 and TRBJ2-1; the D segment is perhaps TRBD1 or TRBD2, each sharing 6 matched bases. The receptor was isolated from a woman aged 40 to 55 with Graves' hyperthyroidism. Sequenced input: blood. Read as DNA, the sequence is TGTGCCAGCAGCTGGGGGGCCTATGAGCAGTTCTTC. Its amino acids are CASSWGAYEQFF.